This passage covers 2 T cell receptor beta chains from one sample sequenced in a study of T cell changes during pregnancy in multiple sclerosis. Measured with immunoSEQ multiplex PCR; TCRdb has only the in-frame clones, and not every one. The sample contains tens of thousands of clones, around nine tenths of which appear only once. This sample comprised CD8+ T cells from peripheral blood mononuclear cells, obtained in the second trimester of pregnancy. Every receptor here comes from a female donor with multiple sclerosis, enrolled in a pregnancy study.

The rearrangement links TRBV4-2 to TRBJ2-2; D is possibly TRBD2 (5 bases). Germline values: CDR1 LGHNA, CDR2 YNFKEQ. The CDR3 sequence is 13 residues long. Trimming left V 5 bases short and J 3 bases short, with 7 bases between. The CDR3, as DNA: TGTGCCAGCAGCGGGAGTGACACCGGGGAGCTGTTTTTT. Residues: CASSGSDTGELFF.

The CDR3 loop reads CASRRAGEETQYF. DNA for the CDR3: TGTGCCAGCAGGCGAGCGGGGGAAGAGACCCAGTACTTC. The chain is built from TRBV14 and TRBJ2-5, with 8 bases lining up with TRBD2. CDR1 and CDR2 from the germline V gene are SGHDN and FVKESK. This CDR3 has 13 residues. V shed 6 bases, J shed 3 bases, and the junction held 3 bases outside the gene matches.